A single sample gave rise to the 25 T cell receptor beta chains below, sequenced in a study of regulatory T cells in long-lasting Graves disease. Construction of TCR beta libraries relied on iRepertoire HTBI primers and on Arm-PCR targeting CDR3 regions. One entry per CDR3 protein results from TCRdb running MiXCR on the multiplex PCR reads. The sample has around 250,000 distinct CDR3 sequences; around 19% are singletons. Stated time point: newly diagnosed GD, antithyroid drugs for less than 3 months. The TCR library was prepared using RNA isolated from PBMCs. Sequencing used peripheral blood mononuclear cells (PBMCs), obtained at new diagnosis, from a patient treated with antithyroid drugs. These receptors came from a female donor with Graves disease.

The sample holds many counts of this clonotype. The V and J genes are TRBV6-1 and TRBJ2-5, with D perhaps TRBD2 (5 bases). The ends were cut back, 3 bases at V and 0 bases at J, with 14 bases in the middle. Per the germline V gene, CDR1 is MNHNS and CDR2 is SASEGT. CDR3 length: 16 amino acids. In nucleotides, the CDR3 is TGTGCCAGCAGTGATGCATACCGGGAAAACCAAGAGACCCAGTACTTC. This codes for CASSDAYRENQETQYF.

This clonotype was observed at least ten times. The V call is TRBV27, the J call TRBJ2-7, with D perhaps being TRBD1 or TRBD2 (6 bases each). The ends were cut back, 6 bases at V and 0 bases at J, with 12 bases in the middle. From germline, CDR1 is MNHEY and CDR2 SMNVEV (reference sequence). This CDR3 has 14 residues. The CDR3 loop reads CASRLEGGSYEQYF. The DNA of the CDR3 is TGTGCCAGCAGACTAGAGGGGGGCTCCTACGAGCAGTACTTC.

This clonotype was counted ten times or more. The CDR3 loop reads CASSPGLAGGPEQFF. The CDR3 region has the DNA TGTGCCAGCAGCCCCGGACTAGCGGGAGGGCCGGAGCAGTTCTTC. The V call is TRBV7-6, the J call TRBJ2-1, with 15 bases matching TRBD2. The CDR3 is 15 amino acids. The V gene end was trimmed by 5 bases and the J gene end by 10 bases; junction bases not matched to a gene: 6. Germline assignment: CDR1 SGHVS and CDR2 FNYEAQ.

The chain employs TRBV7-2 and TRBJ1-2, with D possibly matching TRBD1 (5 bases). Germline V gives CDR1 SGHTA, CDR2 FQGNSA. This CDR3 spans 15 amino acids. Trimming removed 7 bases from V and 3 bases from J, with 18 bases in between. CDR3 loop: CASTMGGERYYGYTF. The CDR3 bases are TGTGCCAGCACCATGGGGGGGGAGAGATACTATGGCTACACCTTC.

The chain has TRBV11-2 and TRBJ2-7; D remains unclear. Between the trimmed V and J ends, which lost 7 bases and 3 bases, there was a span of 13 bases. The CDR3 totals 13 residues. Germline V gene lookup returns CDR1 SGHAT and CDR2 FQNNGV. In DNA form, the CDR3 reads TGTGCCAGCACCGGAGAGATTCACTACGAGCAGTACTTC. Its protein product is CASTGEIHYEQYF.

With respect to this clonotype: This is likely an artifact of a read error, given a far larger clone one base away. V and J are TRBV2 and TRBJ2-5; 7 nucleotides line up with TRBD1. Germline V lookup: CDR1 SNHLY, CDR2 FYNNEI. The CDR3 is 14 residues long. Here the CDR3 reads CAGSPGTAGETQYF. Here the CDR3 DNA reads TGTGCCGGCAGCCCCGGGACAGCAGGAGAGACCCAGTACTTC.

In this sample, this clonotype turned up many times. The chain employs TRBV19 and TRBJ2-3; D call uncertain. Germline V gene sequence: CDR1 LNHDA, CDR2 SQIVND (reference sequence). Trimming stripped 3 bases from V and 4 bases from J, with 20 bases between. The CDR3 runs to 17 residues. This CDR3 reads CASSISRLRRAADTQYF. As DNA, the CDR3 is TGTGCCAGTAGTATCTCTCGACTTCGTAGAGCCGCAGATACGCAGTATTTT.

This clonotype has ten or more counts. The V and J genes are TRBV18 and TRBJ2-3, with 8 positions matching TRBD1. The V gene end was trimmed by 4 bases and the J gene end by 0 bases; junction bases not matched to a gene: 9. The CDR3 runs to 17 residues. Germline V gene lookup returns CDR1 KGHSH and CDR2 LQKENI. CDR3 loop: CASSRGQALTSTDTQYF. CDR3 sequence (DNA): TGTGCCAGCTCACGGGGACAGGCCTTGACTAGCACAGATACGCAGTATTTT.

In this sample, this clonotype turned up many times. The chain is built from TRBV5-4 and TRBJ2-3; D perhaps matches TRBD1 (6 bases). Germline CDR1 is SGHNT and CDR2 is YYREEE (reference sequence). This CDR3 is 15 amino acids long. V lost 0 bases to trimming and J lost 2 bases, with 10 bases between them. This CDR3 reads CASSLDVGATDTQYF. In DNA, the CDR3 is TGTGCCAGCAGCTTGGACGTGGGGGCCACAGATACGCAGTATTTT.

This clonotype was detected ten times or more. J is TRBJ2-1 and V is TRBV19, with TRBD1 matching 7 bases. Germline CDR1 reads LNHDA; CDR2 reads SQIVND (reference sequence). The CDR3 loop spans 16 amino acids. Trimming took 1 base from V and 1 from J; bases not matched to a gene: 4. The CDR3 spells CASSIASRGSYNEQFF. The CDR3 nucleotides are TGTGCCAGTAGTATAGCAAGCAGGGGGTCCTACAATGAGCAGTTCTTC.

The chain employs TRBV24-1 and TRBJ2-1; 11 positions agree with TRBD2. The CDR3 covers 16 residues. V dropped 3 bases and J dropped 2; count of bases not matched to a gene: 2. Per germline, CDR1 KGHDR and CDR2 SFDVKD. The CDR3 DNA reads as TGTGCCACCAGTGATCCACTAGCGGGAGCCTACAATGAGCAGTTCTTC. It specifies CATSDPLAGAYNEQFF.

This clonotype was observed many times. The chain has TRBV3-1 and TRBJ2-2, with 8 positions matching TRBD2. The CDR3 runs to 15 residues. CDR1 and CDR2 from the germline V gene are LGHDT and YNNKEL (reference sequence). V trimming: 3 bases; J trimming: 7 bases; junction bases outside the gene matches: 7. CDR3 protein: CASSHVGSGDGELFF. The CDR3 region has the DNA TGTGCCAGCAGCCACGTGGGTAGCGGGGACGGGGAGCTGTTTTTT.

CDR3 nucleotides: TGTGCCACCAGCAGAGCAGGGGGCGCGCCGCGGCAGTACTTC. Encoded protein: CATSRAGGAPRQYF. The V and J genes are TRBV15 and TRBJ2-7; 8 nucleotides align to TRBD1. The CDR3 sequence is 14 residues long. Germline trimming cut 1 base from V and 9 bases from J; bases unmatched to any gene: 8. The germline gives CDR1 LNHNV, CDR2 YYDKDF (reference sequence).

There are a few counts of this clonotype. The chain employs TRBV12-5 and TRBJ2-2; no firm D call. Trimming pared 3 bases from V and 2 bases from J, leaving 10 bases between. The CDR3 sequence is 15 residues long. Per the germline V gene, CDR1 is LGHNT and CDR2 is FRNRAP. The CDR3 region is CASGLGPINTGELFF. The CDR3 DNA follows: TGTGCTAGTGGTTTAGGACCGATAAACACCGGGGAGCTGTTTTTT.

The rearrangement joins TRBV2 to TRBJ1-1; 7 bases match TRBD1. Germline CDR1 is SNHLY and CDR2 is FYNNEI. This CDR3 spans 15 amino acids. J was trimmed by 1 base and V by 2 bases; bases with no gene match: 4. The CDR3 is CASSEPGQTNTEAFF. CDR3 DNA: TGTGCCAGCAGTGAACCGGGACAGACGAACACTGAAGCTTTCTTT.

Many counts were recorded for this clonotype. The V call is TRBV15, the J call TRBJ2-1; 8 nucleotides match TRBD2. The CDR3 is 15 residues long. In germline, CDR1 is LNHNV, CDR2 YYDKDF (reference sequence). V shed 4 bases, J shed 6 bases, and the junction held 8 bases outside the gene matches. DNA for the CDR3: TGTGCCACCAGCAAGACTAGCGACCGGGGCAATGAGCAGTTCTTC. This sequence encodes CATSKTSDRGNEQFF.

The chain uses TRBV7-2 and TRBJ2-3; 8 bases are a match to TRBD1. Looked up from germline, CDR1 is SGHTA and CDR2 is FQGNSA. CDR3 length: 14 amino acids. The J segment lost 2 bases and the V segment lost 8 bases, leaving 6 bases of the junction unmatched. DNA of the CDR3: TGTGCCAGCGAATGGGACAGGCTCACAGATACGCAGTATTTT. Translating gives CASEWDRLTDTQYF.

Many counts were recorded for this clonotype. This rearrangement joins TRBV30 to TRBJ1-3; D is unclear. The CDR3 is made up of 14 amino acids. CDR1 is GTSNPN and CDR2 is SVGIG in the germline V gene (reference sequence). Trimming left V 2 bases short and J 0 bases short, with 8 bases between. The CDR3 region is CAWSSGFSGNTIYF. Written as DNA, the CDR3 is TGTGCCTGGAGTTCCGGATTCTCTGGAAACACCATATATTTT.

At least ten counts were recorded for this clonotype. The V and J genes are TRBV20-1 and TRBJ1-1, with 8 bases fitting TRBD1. V lost 5 bases, J lost 2 bases, and 7 bases stayed unmatched. The CDR3 sequence is 14 residues long. CDR1 DFQATT and CDR2 SNEGSKA come from the germline V gene (reference sequence). The CDR3 DNA reads TGCAGTGCTCCCCGGACAGGGCCAAACACTGAAGCTTTCTTT. This translates into CSAPRTGPNTEAFF.

This clonotype was counted many times. The chain recombines TRBV18 with TRBJ1-4, with D unresolved. The germline CDR1 and CDR2 sequences are KGHSH and LQKENI. Trimming pared 4 bases from V and 0 bases from J, leaving 6 bases between. The CDR3 covers 14 residues. The CDR3 loop reads CASSRRATNEKLFF. The CDR3 DNA follows: TGTGCCAGCTCACGCAGAGCAACTAATGAAAAACTGTTTTTT.

This clonotype has a count of ten or more. This chain connects TRBV11-3 to TRBJ2-7; 8 bases align to TRBD2. The J segment lost 4 bases and the V segment lost 3 bases, leaving 2 bases of the junction unmatched. Looked up from germline, CDR1 is SGHNT and CDR2 is YENEEA. CDR3 length: 13 amino acids. Here the CDR3 reads CASSFERGYEQYF. CDR3 sequence (DNA): TGTGCCAGCAGCTTCGAGCGGGGGTACGAGCAGTACTTC.

V gene TRBV5-4 combines with J gene TRBJ2-1; 7 positions match TRBD2. The V gene end was trimmed by 0 bases and the J gene end by 7 bases; junction bases not matched to a gene: 13. CDR1 SGHNT and CDR2 YYREEE come from the germline V gene (reference sequence). The CDR3 runs to 17 residues. The CDR3 reads CASSLALGGSPTNEQFF. For the CDR3, the DNA is TGTGCCAGCAGCTTGGCCCTGGGGGGGTCACCGACTAATGAGCAGTTCTTC.

The sample holds many counts of this clonotype. This chain joins TRBV6-5 and TRBJ2-1; D is unresolved. The germline V and J ends were trimmed by 4 bases and 10 bases, with 11 bases remaining between them. This CDR3 has 12 amino acids. Germline-derived CDR1 and CDR2 are MNHEY and SVGAGI. The CDR3 DNA is TGTGCCAGCAGTTTATTAGCCGGCGAGCAGTTCTTC. Its translation is CASSLLAGEQFF.

The table lists this clonotype with many counts. The chain couples TRBV20-1 to TRBJ1-2; D not resolved. V lost 6 bases to trimming and J lost 3 bases, with 20 bases between them. Germline V CDR1 and CDR2: DFQATT, SNEGSKA (reference sequence). CDR3 length equals 15 residues. CDR3 loop: CSAIQSLAGDYGYTF. In DNA, the CDR3 is TGCAGTGCCATTCAGAGTTTAGCCGGAGACTATGGCTACACCTTC.

The table lists this clonotype with many counts. The chain's CDR3 is CASSSGRDSGDTQYF. DNA of the CDR3: TGTGCCAGCAGCTCCGGGCGGGACTCCGGAGATACGCAGTATTTT. The chain employs TRBV7-2 and TRBJ2-3; possibly TRBD2 for D (6 bases). The V gene lost 4 bases and the J gene lost 5 bases, with 16 bases spanning the gap. Germline CDR1 is SGHTA and CDR2 is FQGNSA. The CDR3 length is 15 residues.